This T cell receptor beta chain was documented in a study of blood T cell repertoires in COVID-19. Study at large: COVID-19 samples collected from the United States, Italy and Spain covered acute and convalescent phases. Nucleic acid was either cDNA or gDNA, and it came from T cells, B-cell-depleted T cells, or PBMCs.

Study processing details: Counts of nucleated cells, estimated from reference gene primer amplification, were obtained. Using immunoSEQ multiplex PCR, the repertoire was profiled, and TCRdb retains in-frame clones only, with some absent. V, J and clone size reflect that table, while D and trimming were determined from the DNA. The repertoire holds around 250,000 clones, 80% to 90% seen once, with 4.5% to 6.5% in the top ten. From germline, CDR1 is PRHDT and CDR2 FYEKMQ (reference sequence). The CDR3 runs 12 residues. With 8 bases removed from V and 4 bases from J, the gap between germline ends came to 9 bases.

The chain combines TRBV13 with TRBJ1-3; no clear D. The receptor was isolated from an elderly man with acute or convalescent COVID-19. Sequenced material: peripheral blood. The CDR3 DNA follows: TGTGCCAGCGCCTTGAGGGGAAACACCATATATTTT. Translation: CASALRGNTIYF.